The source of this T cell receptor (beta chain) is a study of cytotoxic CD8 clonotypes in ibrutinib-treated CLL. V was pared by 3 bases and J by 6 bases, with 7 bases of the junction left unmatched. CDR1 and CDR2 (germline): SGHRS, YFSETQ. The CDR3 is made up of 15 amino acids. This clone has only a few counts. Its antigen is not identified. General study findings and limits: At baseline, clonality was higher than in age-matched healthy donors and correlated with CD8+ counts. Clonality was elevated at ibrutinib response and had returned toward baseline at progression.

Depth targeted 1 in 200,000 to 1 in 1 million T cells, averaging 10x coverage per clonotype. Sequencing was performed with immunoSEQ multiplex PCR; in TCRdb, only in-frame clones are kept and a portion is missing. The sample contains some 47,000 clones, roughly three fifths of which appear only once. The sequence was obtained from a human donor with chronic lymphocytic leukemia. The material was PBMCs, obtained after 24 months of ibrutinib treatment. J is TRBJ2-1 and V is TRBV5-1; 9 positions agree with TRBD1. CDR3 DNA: TGCGCCAGCAGCTCCGGGACAGGGACTGGCAATGAGCAGTTCTTC. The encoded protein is CASSSGTGTGNEQFF.